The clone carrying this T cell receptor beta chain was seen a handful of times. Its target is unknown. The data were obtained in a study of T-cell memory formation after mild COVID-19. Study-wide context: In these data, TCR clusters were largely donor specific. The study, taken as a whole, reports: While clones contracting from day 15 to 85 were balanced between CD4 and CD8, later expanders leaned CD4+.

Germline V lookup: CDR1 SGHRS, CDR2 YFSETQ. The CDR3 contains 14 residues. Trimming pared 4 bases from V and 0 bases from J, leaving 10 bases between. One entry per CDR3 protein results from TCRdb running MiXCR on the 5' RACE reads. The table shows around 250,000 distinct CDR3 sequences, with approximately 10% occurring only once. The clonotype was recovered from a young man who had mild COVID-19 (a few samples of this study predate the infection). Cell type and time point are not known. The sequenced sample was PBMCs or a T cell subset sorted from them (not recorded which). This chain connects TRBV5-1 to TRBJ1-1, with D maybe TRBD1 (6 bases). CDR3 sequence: CASSRTDMNTEAFF. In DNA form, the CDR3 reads TGCGCCAGCAGCCGGACAGATATGAACACTGAAGCTTTCTTT.